This T cell receptor beta chain was documented in a study of OX40 agonist ivuxolimab in advanced cancers. Study-level background: Participants, around 80% male, averaged around 60 years of age, ranging from roughly 23 to 90.

Per germline, CDR1 SGHTA and CDR2 FQGNSA. The CDR3 is 15 amino acids. J gave up 6 bases and V 0 bases, and 4 bases lay outside the gene matches. Profiled with immunoSEQ multiplex PCR; TCRdb holds only in-frame clones, not every one. The sample holds 70,000 or so clones, around nine tenths seen once. The sampling schedule covered blood at baseline, cycle 4 day 1, and cycle 7 day 1. This clone was observed once. The TCR comes from an adult with an advanced solid tumor such as melanoma, head and neck, liver or kidney cancer. The chain is built from TRBV7-2 and TRBJ2-1; TRBD2 agrees at 8 bases. Sequencing used CD4+ or CD8+ T cells sorted from blood, obtained in a trial of the OX40 agonist ivuxolimab. The CDR3 region is CASSLADTSGNEQFF. As DNA, the CDR3 is TGTGCCAGCAGCTTAGCGGATACTAGCGGCAATGAGCAGTTCTTC. Filled out from reference TRBV7-2 and TRBJ2-1, the complete variable domain reads GAGVSQSPSNKVTEKGKDVELRCDPISGHTALYWYRQSLGQGLEFLIYFQGNSAPDKSGLPSDRFSAERTGGSVSTLTIQRTQQEDSAVYLCASSLADTSGNEQFFGPGTRLTVL.